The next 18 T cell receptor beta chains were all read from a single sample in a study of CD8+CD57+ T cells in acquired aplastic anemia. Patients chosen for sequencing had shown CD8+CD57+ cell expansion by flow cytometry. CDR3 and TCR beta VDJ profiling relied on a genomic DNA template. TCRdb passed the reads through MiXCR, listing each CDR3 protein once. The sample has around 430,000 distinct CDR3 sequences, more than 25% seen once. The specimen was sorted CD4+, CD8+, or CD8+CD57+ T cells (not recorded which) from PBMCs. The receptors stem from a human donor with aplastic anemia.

In DNA form, the CDR3 reads TGTGCCAGCCGCTCGGGGGGGGCCGAAAAACTGTTTTTT. It translates to CASRSGGAEKLFF. The chain couples TRBV5-5 to TRBJ1-4; a possible D gene is TRBD1 (6 bases). Trimming removed 7 bases at V and 8 bases at J, with 15 bases between. This CDR3 is 13 amino acids long. CDR1 and CDR2 (germline): SGHKS, YYEKEE (reference sequence).

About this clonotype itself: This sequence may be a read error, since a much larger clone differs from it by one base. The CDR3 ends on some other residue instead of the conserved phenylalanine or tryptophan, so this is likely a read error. This CDR3 reads CASSQELRQASVYGYTL. CDR3 DNA sequence: TGTGCCAGCAGCCAAGAGTTGCGACAGGCCTCGGTCTATGGCTACACCCTC. V and J are TRBV4-2 and TRBJ1-2; possibly TRBD1 for D (6 bases). The V end was cut by 0 bases, the J end by 4 bases, with 18 bases between. The CDR3 extends over 17 amino acids. Germline loops: CDR1 LGHNA, CDR2 YNFKEQ.

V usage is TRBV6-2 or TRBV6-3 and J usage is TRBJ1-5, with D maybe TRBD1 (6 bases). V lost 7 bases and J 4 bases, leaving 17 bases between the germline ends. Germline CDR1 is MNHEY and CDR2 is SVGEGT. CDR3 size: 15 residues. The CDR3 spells CASTRDTVTNQPQHF. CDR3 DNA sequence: TGTGCCAGCACCCGGGACACAGTAACTAATCAGCCCCAGCATTTT.

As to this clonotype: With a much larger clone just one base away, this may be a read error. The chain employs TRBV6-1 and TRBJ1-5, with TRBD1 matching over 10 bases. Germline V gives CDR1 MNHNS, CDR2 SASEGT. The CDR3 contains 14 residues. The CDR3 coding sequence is TGTGCCGGCAGTGACGGGACAGGGGATCAGCCCCAGCATTTT. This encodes CAGSDGTGDQPQHF.

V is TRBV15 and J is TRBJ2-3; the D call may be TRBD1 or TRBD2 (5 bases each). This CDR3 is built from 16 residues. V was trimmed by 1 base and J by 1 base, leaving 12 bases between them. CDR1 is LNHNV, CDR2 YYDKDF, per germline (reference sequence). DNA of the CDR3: TGTGCCACCAGCAGAGGACCCGGGACGGGCACAGATACGCAGTATTTT. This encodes CATSRGPGTGTDTQYF.

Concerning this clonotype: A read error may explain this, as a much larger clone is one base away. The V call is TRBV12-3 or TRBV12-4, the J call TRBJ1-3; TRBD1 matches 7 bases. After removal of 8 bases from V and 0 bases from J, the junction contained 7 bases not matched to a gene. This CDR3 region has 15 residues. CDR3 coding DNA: TGTGCCAGCGGGAGGACAGGAAACTCTGGAAACACCATATATTTT. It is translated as CASGRTGNSGNTIYF.

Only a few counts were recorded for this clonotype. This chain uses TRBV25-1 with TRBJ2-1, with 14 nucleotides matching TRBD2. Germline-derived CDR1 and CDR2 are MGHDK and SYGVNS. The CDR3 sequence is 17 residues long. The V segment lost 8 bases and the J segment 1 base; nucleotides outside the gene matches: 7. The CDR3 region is CASGGLAGGISYNEQFF. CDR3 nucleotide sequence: TGTGCCAGCGGAGGACTAGCGGGAGGTATTTCCTACAATGAGCAGTTCTTC.

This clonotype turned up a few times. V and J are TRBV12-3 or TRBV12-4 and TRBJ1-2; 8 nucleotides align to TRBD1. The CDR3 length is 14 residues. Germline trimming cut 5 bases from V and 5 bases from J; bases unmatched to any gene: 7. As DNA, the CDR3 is TGTGCCAGCAGTCGGACAGGGTTGCGGTATGGCTACACCTTC. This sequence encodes CASSRTGLRYGYTF.

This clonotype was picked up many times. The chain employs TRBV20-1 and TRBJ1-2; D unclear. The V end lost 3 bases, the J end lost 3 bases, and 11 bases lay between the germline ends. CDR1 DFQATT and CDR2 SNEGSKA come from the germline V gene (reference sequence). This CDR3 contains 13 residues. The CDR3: CSASSGGYYGYTF. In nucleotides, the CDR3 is TGCAGTGCTAGTTCAGGAGGGTACTATGGCTACACCTTC.

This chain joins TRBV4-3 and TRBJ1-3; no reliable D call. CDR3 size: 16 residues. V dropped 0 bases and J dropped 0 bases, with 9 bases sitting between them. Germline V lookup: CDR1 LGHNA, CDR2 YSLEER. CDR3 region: CASSQDGSGSGNTIYF. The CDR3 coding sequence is TGCGCCAGCAGCCAAGATGGTTCAGGCTCTGGAAACACCATATATTTT.

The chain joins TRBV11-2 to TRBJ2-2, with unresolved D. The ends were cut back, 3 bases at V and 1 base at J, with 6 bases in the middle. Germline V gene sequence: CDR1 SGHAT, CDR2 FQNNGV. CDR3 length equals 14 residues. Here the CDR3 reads CASSFPGNTGELFF. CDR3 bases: TGTGCCAGCAGCTTTCCAGGGAACACCGGGGAGCTGTTTTTT.

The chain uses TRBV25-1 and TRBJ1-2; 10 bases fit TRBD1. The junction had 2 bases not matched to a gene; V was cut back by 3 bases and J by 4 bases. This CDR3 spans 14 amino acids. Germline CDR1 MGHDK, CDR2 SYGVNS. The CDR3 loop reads CASSEGQGIYGYTF. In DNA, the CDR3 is TGTGCCAGCAGTGAGGGACAGGGGATCTATGGCTACACCTTC.

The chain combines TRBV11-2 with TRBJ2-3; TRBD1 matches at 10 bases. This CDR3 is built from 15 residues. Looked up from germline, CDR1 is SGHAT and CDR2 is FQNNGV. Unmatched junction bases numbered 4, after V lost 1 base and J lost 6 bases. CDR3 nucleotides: TGTGCCAGCAGCTTAGTTGGACAGGGGGTTGATACGCAGTATTTT. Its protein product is CASSLVGQGVDTQYF. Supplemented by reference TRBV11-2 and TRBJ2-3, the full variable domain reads EAGVAQSPRYKIIEKRQSVAFWCNPISGHATLYWYQQILGQGPKLLIQFQNNGVVDDSQLPKDRFSAERLKGVDSTLKIQPAKLEDSAVYLCASSLVGQGVDTQYFGPGTRLTVL.

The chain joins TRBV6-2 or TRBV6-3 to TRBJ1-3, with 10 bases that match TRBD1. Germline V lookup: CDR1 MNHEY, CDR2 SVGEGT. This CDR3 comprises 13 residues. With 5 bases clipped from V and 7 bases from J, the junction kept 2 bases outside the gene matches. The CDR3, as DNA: TGTGCCAGCAGTACGGACAGGGGGAACACCATATATTTT. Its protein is CASSTDRGNTIYF.

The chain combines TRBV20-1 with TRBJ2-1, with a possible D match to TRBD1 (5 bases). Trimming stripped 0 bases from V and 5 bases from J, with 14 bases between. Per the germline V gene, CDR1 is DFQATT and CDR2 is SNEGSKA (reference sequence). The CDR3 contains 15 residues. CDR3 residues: CSARDGAGSDNEQFF. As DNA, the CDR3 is TGCAGTGCTAGAGATGGGGCAGGGTCTGACAATGAGCAGTTCTTC.

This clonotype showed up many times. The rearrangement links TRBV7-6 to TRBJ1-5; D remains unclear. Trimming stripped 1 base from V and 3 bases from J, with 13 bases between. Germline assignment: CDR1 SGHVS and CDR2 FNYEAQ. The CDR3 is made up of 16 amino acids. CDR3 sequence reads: CASSLVPLGNNQPQHF. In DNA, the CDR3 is TGTGCCAGCAGCTTAGTTCCCCTGGGTAACAATCAGCCCCAGCATTTT.

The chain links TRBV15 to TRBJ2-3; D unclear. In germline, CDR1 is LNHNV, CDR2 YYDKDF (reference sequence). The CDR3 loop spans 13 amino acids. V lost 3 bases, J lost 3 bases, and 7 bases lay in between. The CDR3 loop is CATSRDGTDTQYF. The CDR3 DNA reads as TGTGCCACCAGCAGGGACGGGACAGATACGCAGTATTTT.

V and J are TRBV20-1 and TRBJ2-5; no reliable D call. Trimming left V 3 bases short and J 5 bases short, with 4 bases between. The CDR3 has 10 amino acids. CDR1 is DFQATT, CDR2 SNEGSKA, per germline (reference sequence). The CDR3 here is CSARAETQYF. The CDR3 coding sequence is TGCAGTGCTAGGGCTGAGACCCAGTACTTC.